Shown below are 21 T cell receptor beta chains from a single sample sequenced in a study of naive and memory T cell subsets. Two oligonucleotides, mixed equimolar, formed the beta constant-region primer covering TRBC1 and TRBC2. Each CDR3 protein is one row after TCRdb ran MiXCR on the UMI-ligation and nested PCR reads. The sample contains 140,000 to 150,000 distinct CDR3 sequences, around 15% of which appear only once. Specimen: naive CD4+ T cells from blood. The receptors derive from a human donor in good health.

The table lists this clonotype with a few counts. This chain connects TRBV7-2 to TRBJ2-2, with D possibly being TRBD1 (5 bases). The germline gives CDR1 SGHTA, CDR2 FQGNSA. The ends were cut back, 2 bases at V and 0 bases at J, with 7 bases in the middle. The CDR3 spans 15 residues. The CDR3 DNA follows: TGTGCCAGCAGCTTACAGGGAACGAACACCGGGGAGCTGTTTTTT. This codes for CASSLQGTNTGELFF. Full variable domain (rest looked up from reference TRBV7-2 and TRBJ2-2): GAGVSQSPSNKVTEKGKDVELRCDPISGHTALYWYRQSLGQGLEFLIYFQGNSAPDKSGLPSDRFSAERTGGSVSTLTIQRTQQEDSAVYLCASSLQGTNTGELFFGEGSRLTVL.

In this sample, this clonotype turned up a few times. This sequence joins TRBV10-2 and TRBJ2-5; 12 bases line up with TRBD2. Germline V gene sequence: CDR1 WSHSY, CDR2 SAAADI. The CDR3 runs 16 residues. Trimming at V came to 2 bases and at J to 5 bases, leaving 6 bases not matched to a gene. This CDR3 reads CASSEGLAGKWETQYF. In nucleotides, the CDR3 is TGCGCCAGCAGTGAGGGACTAGCGGGAAAGTGGGAGACCCAGTACTTC.

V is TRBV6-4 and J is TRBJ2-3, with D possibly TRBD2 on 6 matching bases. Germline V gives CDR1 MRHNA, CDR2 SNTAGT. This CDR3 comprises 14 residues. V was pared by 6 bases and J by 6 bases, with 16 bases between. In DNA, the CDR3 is TGTGCCAGCAGGGAACAGACTAGTGCGGATACGCAGTATTTT. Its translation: CASREQTSADTQYF.

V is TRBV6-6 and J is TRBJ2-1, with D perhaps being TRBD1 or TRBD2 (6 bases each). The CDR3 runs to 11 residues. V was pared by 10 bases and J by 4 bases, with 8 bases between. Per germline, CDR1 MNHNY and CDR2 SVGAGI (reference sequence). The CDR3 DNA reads TGTGCCACGGGGGCGTACAATGAGCAGTTCTTC. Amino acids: CATGAYNEQFF.

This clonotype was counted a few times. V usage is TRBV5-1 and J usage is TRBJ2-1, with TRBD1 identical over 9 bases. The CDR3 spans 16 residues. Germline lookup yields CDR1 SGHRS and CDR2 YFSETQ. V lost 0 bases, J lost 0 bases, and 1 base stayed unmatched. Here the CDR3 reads CASSLEGQGSYNEQFF. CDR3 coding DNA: TGCGCCAGCAGCTTGGAGGGACAGGGCTCCTACAATGAGCAGTTCTTC.

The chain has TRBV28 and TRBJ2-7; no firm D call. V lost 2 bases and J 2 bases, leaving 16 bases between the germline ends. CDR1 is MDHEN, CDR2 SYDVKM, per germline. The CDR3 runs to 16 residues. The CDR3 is CASSLKVLSPTYEQYF. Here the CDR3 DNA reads TGTGCCAGCAGTTTAAAAGTCTTATCTCCGACCTACGAGCAGTACTTC.

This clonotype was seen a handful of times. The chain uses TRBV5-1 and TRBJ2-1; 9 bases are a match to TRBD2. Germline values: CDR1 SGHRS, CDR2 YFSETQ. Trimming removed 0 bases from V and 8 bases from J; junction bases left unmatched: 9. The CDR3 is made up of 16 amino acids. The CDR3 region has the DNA TGCGCCAGCAGCTTGGCCCTAGCGGGAAAGGGGCATGAGCAGTTCTTC. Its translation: CASSLALAGKGHEQFF.

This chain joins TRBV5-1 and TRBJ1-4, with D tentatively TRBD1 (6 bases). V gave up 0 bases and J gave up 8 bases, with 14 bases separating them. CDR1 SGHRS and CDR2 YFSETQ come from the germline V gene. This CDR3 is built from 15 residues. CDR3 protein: CASSLEWGLREKLFF. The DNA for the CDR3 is TGCGCCAGCAGCTTGGAGTGGGGGCTCCGGGAAAAACTGTTTTTT. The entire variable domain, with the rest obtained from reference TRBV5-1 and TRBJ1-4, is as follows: KAGVTQTPRYLIKTRGQQVTLSCSPISGHRSVSWYQQTPGQGLQFLFEYFSETQRNKGNFPGRFSGRQFSNSRSEMNVSTLELGDSALYLCASSLEWGLREKLFFGSGTQLSVL.

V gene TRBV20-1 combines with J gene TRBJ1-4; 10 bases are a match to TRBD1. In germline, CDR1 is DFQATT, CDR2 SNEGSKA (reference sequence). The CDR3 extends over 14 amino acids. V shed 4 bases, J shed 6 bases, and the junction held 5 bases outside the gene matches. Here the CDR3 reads CSATTGTGDEKLFF. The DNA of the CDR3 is TGCAGTGCTACGACCGGGACAGGGGATGAAAAACTGTTTTTT.

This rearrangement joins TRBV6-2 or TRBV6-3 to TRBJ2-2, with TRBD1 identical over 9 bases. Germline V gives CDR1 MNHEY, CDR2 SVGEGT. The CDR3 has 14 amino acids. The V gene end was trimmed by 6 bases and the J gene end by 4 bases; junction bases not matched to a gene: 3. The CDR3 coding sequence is TGTGCCAGCAGGGGGGACAGGGCCACCGGGGAGCTGTTTTTT. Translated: CASRGDRATGELFF.

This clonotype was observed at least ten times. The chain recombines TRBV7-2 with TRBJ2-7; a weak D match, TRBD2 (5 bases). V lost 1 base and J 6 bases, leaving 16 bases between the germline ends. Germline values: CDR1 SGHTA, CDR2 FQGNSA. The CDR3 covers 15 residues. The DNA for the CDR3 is TGTGCCAGCAGCTTAGGGCGGGCTACCTGGTCCGAGCAGTACTTC. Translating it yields CASSLGRATWSEQYF. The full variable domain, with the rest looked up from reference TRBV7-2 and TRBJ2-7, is GAGVSQSPSNKVTEKGKDVELRCDPISGHTALYWYRQSLGQGLEFLIYFQGNSAPDKSGLPSDRFSAERTGGSVSTLTIQRTQQEDSAVYLCASSLGRATWSEQYFGPGTRLTVT.

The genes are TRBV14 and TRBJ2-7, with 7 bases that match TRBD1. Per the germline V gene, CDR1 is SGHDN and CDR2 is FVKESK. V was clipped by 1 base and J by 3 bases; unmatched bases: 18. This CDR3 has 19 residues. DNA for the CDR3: TGTGCCAGCAGCCAAGGTGTTCTTGGCCGGCAGGGGGTTAACTACGAGCAGTACTTC. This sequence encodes CASSQGVLGRQGVNYEQYF.

The CDR3 spells CASSHIANTGELFF. The DNA for the CDR3 is TGTGCCAGCAGCCATATCGCGAACACCGGGGAGCTGTTTTTT. This rearrangement joins TRBV14 to TRBJ2-2; no definite D call. V was trimmed by 3 bases and J by 0 bases, leaving 5 bases between them. CDR3 size: 14 residues. The germline gives CDR1 SGHDN, CDR2 FVKESK.

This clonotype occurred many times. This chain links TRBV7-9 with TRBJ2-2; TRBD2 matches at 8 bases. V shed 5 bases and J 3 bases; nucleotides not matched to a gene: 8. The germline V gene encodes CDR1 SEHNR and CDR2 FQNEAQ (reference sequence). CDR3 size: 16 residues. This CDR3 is CASSPSTSGDTGELFF. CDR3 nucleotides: TGTGCCAGCAGCCCATCAACTAGCGGAGACACCGGGGAGCTGTTTTTT.

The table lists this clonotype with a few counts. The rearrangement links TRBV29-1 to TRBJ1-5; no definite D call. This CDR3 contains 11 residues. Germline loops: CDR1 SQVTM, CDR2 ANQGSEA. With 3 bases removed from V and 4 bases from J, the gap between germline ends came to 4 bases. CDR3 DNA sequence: TGCAGCGTTGATAGGAATCAGCCCCAGCATTTT. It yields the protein CSVDRNQPQHF.

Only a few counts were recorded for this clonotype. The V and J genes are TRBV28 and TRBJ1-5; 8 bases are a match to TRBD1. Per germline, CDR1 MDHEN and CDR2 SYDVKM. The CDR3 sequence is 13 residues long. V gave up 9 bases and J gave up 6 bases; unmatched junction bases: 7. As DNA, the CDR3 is TGTGCCAGTACCCAGGGGGCTATTCAGCCCCAGCATTTT. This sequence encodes CASTQGAIQPQHF.

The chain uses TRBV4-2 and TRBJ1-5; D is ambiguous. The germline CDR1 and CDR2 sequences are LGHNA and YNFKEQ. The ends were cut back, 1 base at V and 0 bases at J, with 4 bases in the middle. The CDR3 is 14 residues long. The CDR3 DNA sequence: TGTGCCAGCAGCCAAGTAGCTAGCAATCAGCCCCAGCATTTT. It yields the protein CASSQVASNQPQHF.

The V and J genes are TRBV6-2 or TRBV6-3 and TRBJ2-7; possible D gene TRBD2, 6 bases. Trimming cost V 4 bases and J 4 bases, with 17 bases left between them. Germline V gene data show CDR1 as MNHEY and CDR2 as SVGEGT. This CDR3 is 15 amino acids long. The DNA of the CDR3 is TGTGCCAGCAGTTCCGCTGGGGAGGTTAAATACGAGCAGTACTTC. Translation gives CASSSAGEVKYEQYF.

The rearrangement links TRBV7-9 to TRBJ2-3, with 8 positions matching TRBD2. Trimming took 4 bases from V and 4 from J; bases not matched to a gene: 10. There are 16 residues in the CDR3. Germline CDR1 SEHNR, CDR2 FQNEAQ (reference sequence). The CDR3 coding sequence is TGTGCCAGCAGCTCTCCATCTAGCGGGCAATCAGATACGCAGTATTTT. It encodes CASSSPSSGQSDTQYF.

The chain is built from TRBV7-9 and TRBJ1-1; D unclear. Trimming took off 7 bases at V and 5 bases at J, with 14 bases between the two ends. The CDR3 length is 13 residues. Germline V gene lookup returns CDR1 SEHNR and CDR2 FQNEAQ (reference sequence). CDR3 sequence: CASTQTGRTEAFF. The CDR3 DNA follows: TGTGCCAGCACCCAAACCGGGAGGACTGAAGCTTTCTTT.

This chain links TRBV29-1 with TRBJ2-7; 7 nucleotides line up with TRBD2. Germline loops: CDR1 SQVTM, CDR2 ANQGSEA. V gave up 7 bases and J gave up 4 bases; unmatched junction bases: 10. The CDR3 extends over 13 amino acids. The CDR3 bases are TGCAGCGCTAATCCGGGAGGAGGTTACGAGCAGTACTTC. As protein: CSANPGGGYEQYF.